The source of this T cell receptor (beta chain) is a study of cytomegalovirus exposure and HLA in healthy donors. From germline, CDR1 is LNHNV and CDR2 YYDKDF (reference sequence). The CDR3 length is 13 residues. V was clipped by 0 bases and J by 7 bases, with 9 bases between them. PCR involved 60 Vbeta and 13 Jbeta primers. Profiling relied on immunoSEQ multiplex PCR, and the TCRdb table lists in-frame clones only, not all of them. The sample has about 120,000 clones; over 60% are singletons. The sample comprised PBMCs. The origin of this receptor is a woman aged 25 to 39 in good health and CMV-seropositive. This rearrangement joins TRBV15 to TRBJ2-5; no definite D call. DNA of the CDR3: TGTGCCACCAGCAGAGAGCAGGTGGGGACCCAGTACTTC. This encodes CATSREQVGTQYF.